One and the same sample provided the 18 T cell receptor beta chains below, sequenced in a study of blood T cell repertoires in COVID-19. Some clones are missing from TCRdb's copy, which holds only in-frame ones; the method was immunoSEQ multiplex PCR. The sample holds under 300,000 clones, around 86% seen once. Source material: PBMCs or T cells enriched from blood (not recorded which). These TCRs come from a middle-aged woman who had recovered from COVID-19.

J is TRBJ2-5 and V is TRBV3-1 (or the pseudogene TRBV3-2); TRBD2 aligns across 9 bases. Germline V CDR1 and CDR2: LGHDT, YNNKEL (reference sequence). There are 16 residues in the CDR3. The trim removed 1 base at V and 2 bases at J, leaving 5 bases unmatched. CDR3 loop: CASSQGLAGLQETQYF. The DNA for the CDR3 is TGTGCCAGCAGCCAAGGCCTAGCGGGGCTACAAGAGACCCAGTACTTC.

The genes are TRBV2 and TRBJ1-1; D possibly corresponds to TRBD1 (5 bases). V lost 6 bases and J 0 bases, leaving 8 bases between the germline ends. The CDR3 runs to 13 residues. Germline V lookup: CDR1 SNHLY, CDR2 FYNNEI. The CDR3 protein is CASRDIMNTEAFF. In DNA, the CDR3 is TGTGCCAGCAGGGACATCATGAACACTGAAGCTTTCTTT. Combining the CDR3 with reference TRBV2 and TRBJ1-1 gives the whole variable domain EPEVTQTPSHQVTQMGQEVILRCVPISNHLYFYWYRQILGQKVEFLVSFYNNEISEKSEIFDDQFSVERPDGSNFTLKIRSTKLEDSAMYFCASRDIMNTEAFFGQGTRLTVV.

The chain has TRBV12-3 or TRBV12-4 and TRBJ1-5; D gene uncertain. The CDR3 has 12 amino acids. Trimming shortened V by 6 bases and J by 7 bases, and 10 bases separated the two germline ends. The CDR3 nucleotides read TGTGCCAGCAGCTCCTCACAGCAGCCCCAGCATTTT. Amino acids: CASSSSQQPQHF.

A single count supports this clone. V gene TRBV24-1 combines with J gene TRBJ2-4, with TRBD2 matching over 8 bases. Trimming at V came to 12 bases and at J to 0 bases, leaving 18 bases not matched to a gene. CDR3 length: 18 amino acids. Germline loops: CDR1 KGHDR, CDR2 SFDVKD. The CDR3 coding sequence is TGTGCCTCCCCCCACGTAGCGGGACCCGCATTAGCCAAAAACATTCAGTACTTC. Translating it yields CASPHVAGPALAKNIQYF.

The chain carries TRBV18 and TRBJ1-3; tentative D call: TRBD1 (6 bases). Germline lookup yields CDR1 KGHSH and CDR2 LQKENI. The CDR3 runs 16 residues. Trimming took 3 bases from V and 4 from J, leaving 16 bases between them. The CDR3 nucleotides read TGTGCCAGCTCACCCGGACAGCCTGGCCCGGGAAACACCATATATTTT. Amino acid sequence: CASSPGQPGPGNTIYF.

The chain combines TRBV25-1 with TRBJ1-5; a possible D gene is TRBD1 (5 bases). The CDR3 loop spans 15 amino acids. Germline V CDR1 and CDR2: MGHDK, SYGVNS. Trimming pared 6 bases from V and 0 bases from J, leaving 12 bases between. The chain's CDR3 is CASSLGGHSNQPQHF. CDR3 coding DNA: TGTGCCAGCAGCCTTGGCGGACATAGCAATCAGCCCCAGCATTTT. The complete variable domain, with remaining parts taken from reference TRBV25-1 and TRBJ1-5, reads EADIYQTPRYLVIGTGKKITLECSQTMGHDKMYWYQQDPGMELHLIHYSYGVNSTEKGDLSSESTVSRIRTEHFPLTLESARPSHTSQYLCASSLGGHSNQPQHFGDGTRLSIL.

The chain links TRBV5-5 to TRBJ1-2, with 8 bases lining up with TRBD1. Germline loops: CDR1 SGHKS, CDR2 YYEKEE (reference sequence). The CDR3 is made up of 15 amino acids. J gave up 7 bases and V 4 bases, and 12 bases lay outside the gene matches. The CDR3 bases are TGTGCCAGCAGCCCGGGGGACAGGCCCTTCGGTGGCTACACCTTC. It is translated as CASSPGDRPFGGYTF.

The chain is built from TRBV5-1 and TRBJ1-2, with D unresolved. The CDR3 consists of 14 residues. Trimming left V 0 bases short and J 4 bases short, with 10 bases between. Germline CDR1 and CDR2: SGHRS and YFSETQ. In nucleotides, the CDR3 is TGCGCCAGCAGCTTGGACGGAGGACTCTATGGCTACACCTTC. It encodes CASSLDGGLYGYTF.

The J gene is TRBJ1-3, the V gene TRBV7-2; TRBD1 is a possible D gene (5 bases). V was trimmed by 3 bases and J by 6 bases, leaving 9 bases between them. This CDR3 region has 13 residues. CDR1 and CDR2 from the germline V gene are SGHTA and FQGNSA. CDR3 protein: CASSFDSENTIYF. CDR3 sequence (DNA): TGTGCCAGCAGCTTTGACAGCGAAAACACCATATATTTT.

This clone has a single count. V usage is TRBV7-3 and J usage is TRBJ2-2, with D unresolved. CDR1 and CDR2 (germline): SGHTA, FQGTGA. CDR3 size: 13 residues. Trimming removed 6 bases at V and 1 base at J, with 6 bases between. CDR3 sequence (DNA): TGTGCCAGCAGACAAAGGAACACCGGGGAGCTGTTTTTT. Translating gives CASRQRNTGELFF. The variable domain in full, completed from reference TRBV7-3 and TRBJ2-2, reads GAGVSQTPSNKVTEKGKYVELRCDPISGHTALYWYRQSLGQGPEFLIYFQGTGAADDSGLPNDRFFAVRPEGSVSTLKIQRTERGDSAVYLCASRQRNTGELFFGEGSRLTVL.

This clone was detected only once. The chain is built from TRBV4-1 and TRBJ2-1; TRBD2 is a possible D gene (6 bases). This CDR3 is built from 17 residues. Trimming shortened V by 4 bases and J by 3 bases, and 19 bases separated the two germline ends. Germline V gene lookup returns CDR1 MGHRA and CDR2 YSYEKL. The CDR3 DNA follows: TGCGCCAGCAGCCTCTCCGGGACTGCTTCGGGCTACAATGAGCAGTTCTTC. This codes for CASSLSGTASGYNEQFF.

The CDR3 region has the DNA TGTGCCAGCAGCAAAGGAGAGGGTCAGGGGGCGCCCCAAGAGACCCAGTACTTC. This sequence encodes CASSKGEGQGAPQETQYF. The chain has TRBV21-1 and TRBJ2-5; TRBD1 reflects the table's D call only, with no check against the DNA. TRBV21-1 is assigned pseudogene status. This CDR3 has 18 residues.

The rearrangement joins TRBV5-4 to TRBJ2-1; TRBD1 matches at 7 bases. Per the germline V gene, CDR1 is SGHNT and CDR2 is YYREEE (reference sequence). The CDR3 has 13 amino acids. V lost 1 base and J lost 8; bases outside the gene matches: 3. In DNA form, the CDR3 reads TGTGCCAGCAGCTTGAAAGGGGGCGATGAGCAGTTCTTC. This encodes CASSLKGGDEQFF.

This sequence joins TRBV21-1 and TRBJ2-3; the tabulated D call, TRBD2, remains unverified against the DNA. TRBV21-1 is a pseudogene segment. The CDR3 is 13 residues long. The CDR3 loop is CASSLLTPDTQYF. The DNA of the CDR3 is TGTGCCAGCAGCCTCCTAACTCCTGATACGCAGTATTTT.

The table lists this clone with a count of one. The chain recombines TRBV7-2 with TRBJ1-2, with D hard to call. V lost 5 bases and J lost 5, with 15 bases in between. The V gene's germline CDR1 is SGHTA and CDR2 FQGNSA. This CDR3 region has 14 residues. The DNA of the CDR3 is TGTGCCAGCAGCCTAGGAGGCTTAGAATATGGCTACACCTTC. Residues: CASSLGGLEYGYTF.

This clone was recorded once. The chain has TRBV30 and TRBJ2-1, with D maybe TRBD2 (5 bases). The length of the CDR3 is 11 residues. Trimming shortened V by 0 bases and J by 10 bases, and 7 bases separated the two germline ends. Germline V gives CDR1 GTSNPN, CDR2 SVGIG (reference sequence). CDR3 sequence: CAWSVREEQFF. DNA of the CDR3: TGTGCCTGGAGTGTAAGGGAGGAGCAGTTCTTC.

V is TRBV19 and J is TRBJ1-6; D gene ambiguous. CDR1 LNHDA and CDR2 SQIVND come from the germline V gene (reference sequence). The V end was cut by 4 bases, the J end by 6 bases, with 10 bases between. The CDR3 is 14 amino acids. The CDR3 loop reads CASSTQVRNSPLHF. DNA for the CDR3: TGTGCCAGTAGTACGCAGGTCCGTAATTCACCCCTCCACTTT.

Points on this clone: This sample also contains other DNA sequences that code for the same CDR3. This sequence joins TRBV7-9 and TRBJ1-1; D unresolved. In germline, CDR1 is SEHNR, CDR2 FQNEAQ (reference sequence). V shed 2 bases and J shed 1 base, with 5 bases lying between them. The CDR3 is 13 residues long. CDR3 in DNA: TGTGCCAGCAGCTTAATCGGGAACACTGAAGCTTTCTTT. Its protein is CASSLIGNTEAFF.